Listed below are T cell receptor beta chains from one sample, sequenced in a study of prognosis after radiotherapy for stage I lung cancer. TCRdb reanalysed the multiplex PCR reads using MiXCR and keeps one entry per CDR3 protein. This sample has 30,000 or so distinct CDR3 sequences, with about 42% found just once. The sample here was PBMCs, taken before or after stereotactic body radiation therapy (not recorded which). These TCRs come from a donor aged 50 or older with non-small cell lung cancer. CDR3s include the opening cysteine and the closing phenylalanine or tryptophan. The D gene is left open where the match is weak. Expanded clones get a size class; other rows say once, few or many, or leave the size out.

V gene,clone size,D gene,J gene,CDR3 protein,CDR3 DNA
TRBV9,many,-,TRBJ1-1,CASTSGSLNTEAFF,TGTGCCAGTACCTCGGGCAGCTTGAACACTGAAGCTTTCTTT
TRBV20-1,many,-,TRBJ2-1,CSARTPNSYNEQFF,TGCAGTGCTAGAACTCCCAACAGCTACAATGAGCAGTTCTTC
TRBV7-2,many,-,TRBJ2-1,CASSLDFGYNEQFF,TGTGCCAGCAGCTTAGATTTCGGCTACAATGAGCAGTTCTTC
TRBV6-1,-,TRBD1,TRBJ1-2,CASIPRDSWGYTF,TGTGCCAGCATTCCAAGGGACAGCTGGGGCTACACCTTC
TRBV18,many,-,TRBJ2-2,CASSPGPLGSSNTGELFF,TGTGCCAGCTCACCAGGCCCTTTGGGCAGCTCGAACACCGGGGAGCTGTTTTTT
TRBV28,-,TRBD2,TRBJ2-1,CASRTSGAPIFYNEQFF,TGTGCCAGCAGGACTAGCGGAGCCCCAATCTTCTACAATGAGCAGTTCTTC
TRBV6-2/TRBV6-3,-,-,TRBJ2-3,CASSVDVSTDTQYF,TGTGCCAGCAGTGTCGACGTCAGCACAGATACTCAGTATTTT
TRBV3-1,many,-,TRBJ2-3,CASSQTTTNTQYF,TGTGCCAGCAGCCAAACGACTACCAATACGCAGTATTTT
TRBV6-4,medium-sized,-,TRBJ2-2,CASSVELGTGELFF,TGTGCCAGCAGTGTGGAATTAGGCACCGGGGAGCTGTTTTTT
TRBV30,many,TRBD1,TRBJ2-1,CASGQSLGEQFF,TGTGCCTCGGGACAGTCCCTCGGTGAGCAGTTCTTC
TRBV5-1,-,-,TRBJ1-1,CASSLGHGVGTEAFF,TGCGCCAGCAGCTTGGGGCACGGCGTTGGCACTGAAGCTTTCTTT
TRBV9,many,-,TRBJ1-1,CASSKQGRGGTEAFF,TGTGCCAGCAGCAAACAGGGACGGGGGGGCACTGAAGCTTTCTTT
TRBV7-2,few,-,TRBJ1-2,CASSATTNYGYTF,TGTGCCAGCAGCGCCACAACTAACTATGGCTACACCTTC
TRBV7-9,many,-,TRBJ2-1,CASSLETTYNEQFF,TGTGCCAGCAGCTTAGAGACTACCTACAATGAGCAGTTCTTC
TRBV6-5,many,TRBD1,TRBJ1-2,CASSYARTGGNYGYTF,TGTGCCAGCAGTTACGCAAGGACAGGTGGTAACTATGGCTACACCTTC
TRBV5-4,-,-,TRBJ2-5,CASSPAGGQETQYF,TGTGCCAGCAGCCCGGCCGGGGGACAAGAGACCCAGTACTTC
TRBV6-1,-,-,TRBJ1-6,CASSLLRNSPLHF,TGTGCCAGCAGCCTCCTTAGGAATTCACCCCTCCACTTT
TRBV27,few,TRBD1,TRBJ1-6,CASSTQGADSPLHF,TGTGCCAGCAGTACGCAGGGGGCTGATTCACCCCTCCACTTT
TRBV2,many,TRBD2,TRBJ2-3,CASSKGGDSTDTQYF,TGTGCCAGCTCTAAGGGAGGGGATAGCACAGATACGCAGTATTTT
TRBV12-3/TRBV12-4,-,TRBD1,TRBJ2-7,CASRGTVSYEQYF,TGTGCCAGCAGAGGGACAGTATCCTACGAGCAGTACTTC
TRBV28,-,TRBD1,TRBJ1-5,CASSSLDRGQPHHF,TGTGCCAGCAGTTCCCTGGACAGGGGGCAGCCCCATCATTTT
TRBV29-1,few,-,TRBJ2-2,CSGLVTGELFF,TGCAGCGGACTAGTAACCGGGGAGCTGTTTTTT
TRBV25-1,many,-,TRBJ2-3,CASSEFPAALWTPTDTQYF,TGTGCCAGCAGTGAATTCCCCGCGGCACTCTGGACCCCCACAGATACGCAGTATTTT
TRBV20-1,many,TRBD1,TRBJ1-1,CSGDREDTEAFF,TGCAGTGGGGACAGGGAGGACACTGAAGCTTTCTTT